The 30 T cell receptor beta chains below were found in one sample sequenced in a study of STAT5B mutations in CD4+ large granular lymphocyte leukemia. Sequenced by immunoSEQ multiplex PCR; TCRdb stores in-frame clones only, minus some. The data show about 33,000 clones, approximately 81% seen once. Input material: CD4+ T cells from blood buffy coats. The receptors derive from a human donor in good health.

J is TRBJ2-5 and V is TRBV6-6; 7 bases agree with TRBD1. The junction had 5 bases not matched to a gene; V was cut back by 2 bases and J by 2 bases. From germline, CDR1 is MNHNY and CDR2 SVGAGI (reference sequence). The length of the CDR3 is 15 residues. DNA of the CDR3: TGTGCCAGCAGTTACGGGACAGAAGCGCAAGAGACCCAGTACTTC. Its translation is CASSYGTEAQETQYF.

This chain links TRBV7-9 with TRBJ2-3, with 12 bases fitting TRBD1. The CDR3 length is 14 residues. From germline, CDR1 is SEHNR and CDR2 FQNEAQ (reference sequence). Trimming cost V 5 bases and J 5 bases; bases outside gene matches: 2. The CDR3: CASSRDRGRDTQYF. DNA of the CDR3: TGTGCCAGCAGCCGGGACAGGGGGCGAGATACGCAGTATTTT.

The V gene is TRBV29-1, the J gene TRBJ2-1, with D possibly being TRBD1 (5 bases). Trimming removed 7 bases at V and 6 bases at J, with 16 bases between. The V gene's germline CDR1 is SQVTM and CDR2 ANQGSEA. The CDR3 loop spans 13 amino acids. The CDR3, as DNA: TGCAGCGGTCTACACCCAGGGATCAATGAGCAGTTCTTC. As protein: CSGLHPGINEQFF.

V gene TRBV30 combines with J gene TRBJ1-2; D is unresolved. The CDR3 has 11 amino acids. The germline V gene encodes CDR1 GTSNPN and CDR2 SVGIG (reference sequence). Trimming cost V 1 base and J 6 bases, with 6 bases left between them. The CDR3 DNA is TGTGCCTGGAGTGCCTACGATGGCTACACCTTC. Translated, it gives CAWSAYDGYTF.

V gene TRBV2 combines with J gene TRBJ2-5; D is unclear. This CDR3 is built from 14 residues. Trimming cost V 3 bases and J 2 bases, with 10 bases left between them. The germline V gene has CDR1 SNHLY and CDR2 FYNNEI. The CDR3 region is CASSDPLTQETQYF. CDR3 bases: TGTGCCAGCAGTGATCCCCTCACACAAGAGACCCAGTACTTC. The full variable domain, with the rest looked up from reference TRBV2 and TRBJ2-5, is EPEVTQTPSHQVTQMGQEVILRCVPISNHLYFYWYRQILGQKVEFLVSFYNNEISEKSEIFDDQFSVERPDGSNFTLKIRSTKLEDSAMYFCASSDPLTQETQYFGPGTRLLVL.

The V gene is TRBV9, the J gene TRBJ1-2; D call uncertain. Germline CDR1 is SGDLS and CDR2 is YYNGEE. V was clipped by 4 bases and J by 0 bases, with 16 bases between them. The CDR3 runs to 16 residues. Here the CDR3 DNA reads TGTGCCAGCAGCCCGAGCCCCACAATTCCTAACTATGGCTACACCTTC. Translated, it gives CASSPSPTIPNYGYTF.

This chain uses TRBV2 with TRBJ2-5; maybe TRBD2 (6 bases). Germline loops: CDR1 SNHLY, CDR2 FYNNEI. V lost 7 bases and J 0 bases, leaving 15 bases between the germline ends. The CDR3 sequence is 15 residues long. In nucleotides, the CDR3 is TGTGCCAGCAATCTAGCGCTCCTCTACCAAGAGACCCAGTACTTC. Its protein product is CASNLALLYQETQYF.

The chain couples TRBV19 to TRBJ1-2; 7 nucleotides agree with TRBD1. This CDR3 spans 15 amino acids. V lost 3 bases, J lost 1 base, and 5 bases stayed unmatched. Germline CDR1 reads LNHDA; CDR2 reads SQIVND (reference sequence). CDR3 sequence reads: CASSMNRDSNYGYTF. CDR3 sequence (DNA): TGTGCCAGTAGTATGAACCGGGACAGTAACTATGGCTACACCTTC.

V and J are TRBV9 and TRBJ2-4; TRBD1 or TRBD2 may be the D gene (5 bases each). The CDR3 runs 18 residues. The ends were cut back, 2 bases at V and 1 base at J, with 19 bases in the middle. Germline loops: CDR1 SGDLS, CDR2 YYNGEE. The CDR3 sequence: CASSVLPGTSGAKNIQYF. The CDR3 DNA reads TGTGCCAGCAGCGTCCTCCCCGGGACGTCAGGCGCCAAAAACATTCAGTACTTC.

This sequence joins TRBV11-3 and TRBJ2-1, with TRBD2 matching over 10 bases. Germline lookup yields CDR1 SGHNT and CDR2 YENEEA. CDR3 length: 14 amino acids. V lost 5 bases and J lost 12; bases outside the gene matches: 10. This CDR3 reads CASSPRASGSSQFF. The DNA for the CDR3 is TGTGCCAGCAGCCCCCGGGCTAGCGGGAGTTCGCAGTTCTTC.

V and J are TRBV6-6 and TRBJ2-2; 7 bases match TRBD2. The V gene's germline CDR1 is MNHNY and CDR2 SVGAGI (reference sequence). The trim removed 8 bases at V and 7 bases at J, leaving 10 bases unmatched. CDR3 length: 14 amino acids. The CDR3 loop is CASSKRGEVGELFF. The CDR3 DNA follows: TGTGCCAGCTCAAAACGGGGGGAGGTCGGGGAGCTGTTTTTT.

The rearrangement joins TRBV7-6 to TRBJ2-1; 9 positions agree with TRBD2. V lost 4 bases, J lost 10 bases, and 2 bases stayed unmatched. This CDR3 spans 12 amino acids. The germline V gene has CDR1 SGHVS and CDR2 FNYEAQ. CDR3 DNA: TGTGCCAGCAGCTCCCTAGCGGGAGAGCAGTTCTTC. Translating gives CASSSLAGEQFF.

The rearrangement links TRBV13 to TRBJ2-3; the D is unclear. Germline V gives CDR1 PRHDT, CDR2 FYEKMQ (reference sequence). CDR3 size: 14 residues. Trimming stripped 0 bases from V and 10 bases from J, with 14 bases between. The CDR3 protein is CASSLGHGSKAQYF. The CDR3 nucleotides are TGTGCCAGCAGCTTAGGCCATGGTAGCAAGGCGCAGTATTTT.

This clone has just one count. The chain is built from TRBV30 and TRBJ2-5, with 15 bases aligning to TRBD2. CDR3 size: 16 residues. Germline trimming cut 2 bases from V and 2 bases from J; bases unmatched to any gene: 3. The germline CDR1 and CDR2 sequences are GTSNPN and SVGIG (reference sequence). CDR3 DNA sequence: TGTGCCTGGAGTCGGACTAGCGGGAGGGGGCAAGAGACCCAGTACTTC. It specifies CAWSRTSGRGQETQYF. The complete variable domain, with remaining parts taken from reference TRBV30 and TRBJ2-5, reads SQTIHQWPATLVQPVGSPLSLECTVEGTSNPNLYWYRQAAGRGLQLLFYSVGIGQISSEVPQNLSASRPQDRQFILSSKKLLLSDSGFYLCAWSRTSGRGQETQYFGPGTRLLVL.

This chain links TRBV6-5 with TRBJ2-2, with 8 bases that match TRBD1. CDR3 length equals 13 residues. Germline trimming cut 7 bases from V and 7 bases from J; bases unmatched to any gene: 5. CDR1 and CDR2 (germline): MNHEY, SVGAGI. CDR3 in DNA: TGTGCCAGCATGACAGGGGTGTACGGGGAGCTGTTTTTT. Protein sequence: CASMTGVYGELFF.

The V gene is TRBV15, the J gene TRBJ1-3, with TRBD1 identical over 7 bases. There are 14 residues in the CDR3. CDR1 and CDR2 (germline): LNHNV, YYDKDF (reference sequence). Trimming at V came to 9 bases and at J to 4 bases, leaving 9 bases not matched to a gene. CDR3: CATSRQGSGNTIYF. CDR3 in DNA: TGTGCCACGAGTAGACAGGGCTCGGGAAACACCATATATTTT.

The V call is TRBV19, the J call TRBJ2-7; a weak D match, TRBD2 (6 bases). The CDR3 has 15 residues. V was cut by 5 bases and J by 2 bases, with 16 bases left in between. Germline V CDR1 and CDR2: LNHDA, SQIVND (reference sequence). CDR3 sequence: CASSPPQAGTYEQYF. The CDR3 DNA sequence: TGTGCCAGTAGTCCTCCTCAAGCGGGCACCTACGAGCAGTACTTC.

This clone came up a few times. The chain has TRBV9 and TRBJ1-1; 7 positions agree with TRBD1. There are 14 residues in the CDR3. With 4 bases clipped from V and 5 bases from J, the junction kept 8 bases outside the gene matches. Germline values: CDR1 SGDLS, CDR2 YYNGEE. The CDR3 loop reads CASSPRDSLTEAFF. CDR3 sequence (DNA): TGTGCCAGCAGCCCGCGGGACAGTCTTACTGAAGCTTTCTTT.

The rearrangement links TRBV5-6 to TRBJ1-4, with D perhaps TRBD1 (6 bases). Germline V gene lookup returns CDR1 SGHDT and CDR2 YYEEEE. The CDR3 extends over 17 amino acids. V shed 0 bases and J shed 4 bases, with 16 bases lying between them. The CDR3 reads CASSLGSTGFFNEKLFF. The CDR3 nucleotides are TGTGCCAGCAGCTTGGGATCCACAGGGTTCTTTAATGAAAAACTGTTTTTT.

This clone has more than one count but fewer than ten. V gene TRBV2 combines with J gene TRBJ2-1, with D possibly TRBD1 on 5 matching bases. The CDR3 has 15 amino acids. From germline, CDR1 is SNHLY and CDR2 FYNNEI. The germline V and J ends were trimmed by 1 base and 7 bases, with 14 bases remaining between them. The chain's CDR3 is CASSEEGQMSNEQFF. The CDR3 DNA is TGTGCCAGCAGTGAAGAGGGGCAGATGTCGAATGAGCAGTTCTTC. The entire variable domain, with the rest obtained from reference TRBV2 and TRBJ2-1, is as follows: EPEVTQTPSHQVTQMGQEVILRCVPISNHLYFYWYRQILGQKVEFLVSFYNNEISEKSEIFDDQFSVERPDGSNFTLKIRSTKLEDSAMYFCASSEEGQMSNEQFFGPGTRLTVL.

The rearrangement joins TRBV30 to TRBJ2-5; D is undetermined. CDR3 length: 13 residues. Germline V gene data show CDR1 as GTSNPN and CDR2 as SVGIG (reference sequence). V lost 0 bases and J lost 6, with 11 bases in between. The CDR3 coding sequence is TGTGCCTGGAGTGTGGCCGACATCCAGACCCAGTACTTC. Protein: CAWSVADIQTQYF. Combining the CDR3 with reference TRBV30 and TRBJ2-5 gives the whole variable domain SQTIHQWPATLVQPVGSPLSLECTVEGTSNPNLYWYRQAAGRGLQLLFYSVGIGQISSEVPQNLSASRPQDRQFILSSKKLLLSDSGFYLCAWSVADIQTQYFGPGTRLLVL.

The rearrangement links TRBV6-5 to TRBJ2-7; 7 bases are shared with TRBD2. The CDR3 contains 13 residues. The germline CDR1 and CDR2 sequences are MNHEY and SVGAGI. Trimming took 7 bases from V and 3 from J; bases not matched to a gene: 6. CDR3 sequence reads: CASKRGLGYEQYF. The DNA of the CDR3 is TGTGCCAGCAAGCGGGGTTTAGGCTACGAGCAGTACTTC.

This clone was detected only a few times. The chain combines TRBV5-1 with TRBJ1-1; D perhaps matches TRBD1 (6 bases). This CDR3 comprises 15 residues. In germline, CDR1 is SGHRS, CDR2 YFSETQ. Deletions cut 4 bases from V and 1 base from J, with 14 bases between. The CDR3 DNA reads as TGCGCCAGCAGCGGGTTTGGACAGCAGAACACTGAAGCTTTCTTT. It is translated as CASSGFGQQNTEAFF.

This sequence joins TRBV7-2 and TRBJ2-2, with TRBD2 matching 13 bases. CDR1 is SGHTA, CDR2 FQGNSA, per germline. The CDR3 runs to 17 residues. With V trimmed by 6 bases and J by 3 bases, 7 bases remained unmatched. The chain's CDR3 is CASSPGLAGAYTGELFF. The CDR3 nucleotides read TGTGCCAGCAGTCCCGGACTAGCGGGAGCTTACACCGGGGAGCTGTTTTTT.

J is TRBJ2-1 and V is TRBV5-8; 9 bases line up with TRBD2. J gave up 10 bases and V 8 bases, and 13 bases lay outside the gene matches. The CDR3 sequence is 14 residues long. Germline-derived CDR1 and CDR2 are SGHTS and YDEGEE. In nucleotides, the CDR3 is TGTGCCAGGGTCACTAGCGGGTCCTTAGGGGAGCAGTTCTTC. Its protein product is CARVTSGSLGEQFF.

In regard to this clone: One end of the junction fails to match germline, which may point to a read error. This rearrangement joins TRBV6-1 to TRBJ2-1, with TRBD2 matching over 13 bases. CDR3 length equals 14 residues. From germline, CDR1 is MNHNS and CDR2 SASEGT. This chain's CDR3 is CASSEAGLAGLSVF. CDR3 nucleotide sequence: TGTGCCAGCAGTGAAGCGGGACTAGCGGGACTTTCCGTCTTC.

In DNA form, the CDR3 reads TGTGCCAGCAGGGCTAGCGGGACCTACAATGAGCAGTTCTTC. Translation: CASRASGTYNEQFF. The chain uses TRBV2 and TRBJ2-1; 9 bases line up with TRBD2. Germline assignment: CDR1 SNHLY and CDR2 FYNNEI. The CDR3 length is 14 residues. The junction had 2 bases not matched to a gene; V was cut back by 6 bases and J by 2 bases.

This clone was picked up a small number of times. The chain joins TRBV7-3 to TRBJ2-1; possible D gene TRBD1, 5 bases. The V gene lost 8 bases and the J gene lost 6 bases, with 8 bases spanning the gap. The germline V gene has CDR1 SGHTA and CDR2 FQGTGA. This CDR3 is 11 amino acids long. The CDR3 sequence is CASAQGNEQFF. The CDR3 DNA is TGTGCCAGCGCCCAGGGCAATGAGCAGTTCTTC.

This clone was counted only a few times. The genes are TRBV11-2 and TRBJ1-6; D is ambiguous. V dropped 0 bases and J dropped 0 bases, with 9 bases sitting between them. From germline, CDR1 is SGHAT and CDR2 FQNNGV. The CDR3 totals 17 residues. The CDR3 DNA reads TGTGCCAGCAGCTTAGAGACGGTGGGCTCCTATAATTCACCCCTCCACTTT. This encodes CASSLETVGSYNSPLHF.

CDR3 nucleotide sequence: TGTGCCAGCAGCTTAGAGCGGTGGGGGCAAGAGACCCAGTACTTC. This translates into CASSLERWGQETQYF. The chain links TRBV11-3 to TRBJ2-5, with D possibly called TRBD1 or TRBD2 (5 bases each). This CDR3 region has 15 residues. CDR1 is SGHNT and CDR2 is YENEEA in the germline V gene. The V and J ends lost 0 bases and 2 bases respectively, with 10 bases between them.